The 28 T cell receptor beta chains listed next were all sequenced from one sample in a study of blood T cell repertoires in COVID-19. TCRdb's table, derived via immunoSEQ multiplex PCR, lists solely in-frame clones and lacks some. The data contain tens of thousands of clones, 78% of them singletons. The specimen was peripheral blood. Every receptor here comes from a human donor in a cohort sampled during active COVID-19.

This clone was seen more than once but under ten times. The CDR3 sequence: CASSNLTRTGGSYEQYV. CDR3 coding DNA: TGTGCCAGCAGCAACCTAACCCGGACAGGGGGCTCCTACGAGCAGTACGTC. The chain is built from TRBV21-1 and TRBJ2-7; the table assigns TRBD1, which was not confirmed against the DNA. TRBV21-1 is termed a pseudogene. This CDR3 has 17 amino acids.

The chain has TRBV27 and TRBJ2-1; 7 bases match TRBD2. Unmatched junction bases numbered 9, after V lost 7 bases and J lost 0 bases. The germline V gene has CDR1 MNHEY and CDR2 SMNVEV (reference sequence). This CDR3 region has 16 residues. CDR3 sequence: CASIPTGRSSYNEQFF. For the CDR3, the DNA is TGTGCCAGCATCCCTACCGGGAGGAGCTCCTACAATGAGCAGTTCTTC.

The chain carries TRBV7-8 and TRBJ1-2; no clear D. Deletions cut 5 bases from V and 8 bases from J, with 12 bases between. CDR3 length: 12 residues. The germline CDR1 and CDR2 sequences are SGHVS and FQNEAQ. The CDR3 DNA follows: TGTGCCAGCAGCCCCTGGGGAGGAGGCTACACCTTC. Protein: CASSPWGGGYTF.

This clone showed up just once. This chain links TRBV7-9 with TRBJ1-1; TRBD1 matches at 8 bases. CDR1 and CDR2 (germline): SEHNR, FQNEAQ (reference sequence). J gave up 5 bases and V 4 bases, and 12 bases lay outside the gene matches. CDR3 size: 16 residues. The CDR3 sequence: CASSSYRGAEETEAFF. CDR3 sequence (DNA): TGTGCCAGCAGCTCTTACAGGGGGGCTGAAGAAACTGAAGCTTTCTTT.

The chain has TRBV13 and TRBJ1-5; 8 bases agree with TRBD1. Trimming removed 0 bases from V and 6 bases from J; junction bases left unmatched: 4. The CDR3 has 15 amino acids. Per germline, CDR1 PRHDT and CDR2 FYEKMQ (reference sequence). The CDR3 DNA follows: TGTGCCAGCAGCTTAGGTACAGGGGGGTTTCAGCCCCAGCATTTT. This encodes CASSLGTGGFQPQHF. Filled out from reference TRBV13 and TRBJ1-5, the complete variable domain reads AAGVIQSPRHLIKEKRETATLKCYPIPRHDTVYWYQQGPGQDPQFLISFYEKMQSDKGSIPDRFSAQQFSDYHSELNMSSLELGDSALYFCASSLGTGGFQPQHFGDGTRLSIL.

In its sample, this clone was seen a few times. The V gene is TRBV5-1, the J gene TRBJ2-7, with D tentatively TRBD2 (6 bases). Trimming cost V 4 bases and J 4 bases, with 12 bases left between them. The CDR3 contains 13 residues. The germline CDR1 and CDR2 sequences are SGHRS and YFSETQ. This CDR3 is CASSPGGGYEQYF. CDR3 sequence (DNA): TGCGCCAGCAGCCCCGGGGGTGGGTACGAGCAGTACTTC.

The genes are TRBV7-2 and TRBJ1-1, with 7 positions matching TRBD1. The V gene end was trimmed by 0 bases and the J gene end by 11 bases; junction bases not matched to a gene: 12. CDR1 SGHTA and CDR2 FQGNSA come from the germline V gene. The CDR3 loop spans 15 amino acids. This CDR3 is CASSLASTGRVVAFF. CDR3 DNA: TGTGCCAGCAGCTTAGCCTCGACAGGGCGGGTGGTGGCTTTCTTT. Filled out from reference TRBV7-2 and TRBJ1-1, the complete variable domain reads GAGVSQSPSNKVTEKGKDVELRCDPISGHTALYWYRQSLGQGLEFLIYFQGNSAPDKSGLPSDRFSAERTGGSVSTLTIQRTQQEDSAVYLCASSLASTGRVVAFFGQGTRLTVV.

J is TRBJ1-3 and V is TRBV5-1, with 10 positions matching TRBD1. CDR3 length: 15 residues. J was trimmed by 4 bases and V by 0 bases; bases with no gene match: 1. Germline lookup yields CDR1 SGHRS and CDR2 YFSETQ. CDR3 region: CASSLAGQGGNTIYF. The DNA of the CDR3 is TGCGCCAGCAGCTTGGCGGGACAGGGGGGAAACACCATATATTTT.

This chain uses TRBV5-8 with TRBJ1-1; TRBD1 matches at 9 bases. Germline CDR1 reads SGHTS; CDR2 reads YDEGEE. V was pared by 6 bases and J by 10 bases, with 10 bases of the junction left unmatched. The CDR3 is made up of 13 amino acids. CDR3 DNA sequence: TGTGCCAGCACCCGGACAGGGGTTATTGGAGCTTTCTTT. Translated, it gives CASTRTGVIGAFF.

The chain joins TRBV30 to TRBJ1-4; no reliable D call. This CDR3 is 11 amino acids long. Germline CDR1 is GTSNPN and CDR2 is SVGIG (reference sequence). V was clipped by 0 bases and J by 7 bases, with 3 bases between them. The CDR3: CAWSVLEKLFF. The CDR3 coding sequence is TGTGCCTGGAGTGTACTTGAAAAACTGTTTTTT.

A few counts support this clone. The chain is built from TRBV27 and TRBJ2-7, with TRBD1 matching over 8 bases. CDR1 and CDR2 (germline): MNHEY, SMNVEV (reference sequence). This CDR3 contains 12 residues. V trimming: 4 bases; J trimming: 6 bases; junction bases outside the gene matches: 2. The CDR3 coding sequence is TGTGCCAGCAGTTACCAGGGGGCCGAGCAGTACTTC. Amino acid sequence: CASSYQGAEQYF.

This sequence joins TRBV24-1 and TRBJ2-7; D may be TRBD2 (6 bases). Germline values: CDR1 KGHDR, CDR2 SFDVKD. The CDR3 runs 17 residues. Trimming shortened V by 7 bases and J by 5 bases, and 26 bases separated the two germline ends. DNA for the CDR3: TGTGCCACCAGGTACGTCCCCCTTCCCCCGGGGGAGGACGAGCAGTACGTC. It codes for CATRYVPLPPGEDEQYV.

The V call is TRBV6-5, the J call TRBJ2-7; 7 bases fit TRBD1. The CDR3 sequence is 14 residues long. V dropped 10 bases and J dropped 4; count of bases not matched to a gene: 13. Germline CDR1 and CDR2: MNHEY and SVGAGI. The CDR3 sequence: CATEDRANVYEQYF. The DNA of the CDR3 is TGTGCCACCGAAGACAGGGCCAACGTTTACGAGCAGTACTTC.

This clone has a handful of counts. The V call is TRBV7-2, the J call TRBJ1-6; 7 nucleotides match TRBD1. With V trimmed by 4 bases and J by 9 bases, 9 bases remained unmatched. The germline CDR1 and CDR2 sequences are SGHTA and FQGNSA. CDR3 length equals 15 residues. For the CDR3, the DNA is TGTGCCAGCAGCTCGCCAGGGGGGAACGGTTCACCCCTCCACTTT. Amino acid sequence: CASSSPGGNGSPLHF.

The chain carries TRBV5-6 and TRBJ2-3; 11 nucleotides line up with TRBD2. Trimming removed 0 bases from V and 5 bases from J; junction bases left unmatched: 2. Germline CDR1 and CDR2: SGHDT and YYEEEE. This CDR3 region has 15 residues. The CDR3 DNA follows: TGTGCCAGCAGCTTGGTTAGCGGGGGGGTAGATACGCAGTATTTT. Protein: CASSLVSGGVDTQYF.

This clone occurred once. The chain joins TRBV28 to TRBJ2-1, with 9 nucleotides matching TRBD2. Germline V lookup: CDR1 MDHEN, CDR2 SYDVKM. The CDR3 contains 16 residues. V lost 0 bases, J lost 4 bases, and 4 bases stayed unmatched. As DNA, the CDR3 is TGTGCCAGCAGTTTATGGTCTAGCGGGACTTACAATGAGCAGTTCTTC. As protein: CASSLWSSGTYNEQFF. The variable domain in full, with the rest retrieved from reference TRBV28 and TRBJ2-1, is DVKVTQSSRYLVKRTGEKVFLECVQDMDHENMFWYRQDPGLGLRLIYFSYDVKMKEKGDIPEGYSVSREKKERFSLILESASTNQTSMYLCASSLWSSGTYNEQFFGPGTRLTVL.

The chain uses TRBV2 and TRBJ2-1; 7 bases line up with TRBD2. The CDR3 sequence is 15 residues long. Germline V lookup: CDR1 SNHLY, CDR2 FYNNEI. Trimming cost V 1 base and J 4 bases; bases outside gene matches: 4. The CDR3 region is CASSEGEGAYNEQFF. The CDR3 nucleotides are TGTGCCAGCAGTGAAGGGGAGGGAGCTTACAATGAGCAGTTCTTC.

The genes are TRBV7-6 and TRBJ2-7, with a tentative D call TRBD2 (5 bases). Germline V gives CDR1 SGHVS, CDR2 FNYEAQ. Trimming removed 2 bases at V and 4 bases at J, with 12 bases between. There are 14 residues in the CDR3. Here the CDR3 DNA reads TGTGCCAGCAGCTTATGGAGGTCTGGGTACGAGCAGTACTTC. It yields the protein CASSLWRSGYEQYF.

V usage is TRBV4-1 and J usage is TRBJ2-1, with 11 bases aligning to TRBD2. The V and J ends lost 4 bases and 4 bases, in that order; junction bases with no gene match: 9. The CDR3 has 17 amino acids. Germline V gene lookup returns CDR1 MGHRA and CDR2 YSYEKL. CDR3 in amino acids: CASSPRASGGLYNEQFF. The CDR3 coding sequence is TGCGCCAGCAGCCCCCGTGCTAGCGGGGGGTTATACAATGAGCAGTTCTTC.

The chain recombines TRBV20-1 with TRBJ2-5; D perhaps matches TRBD2 (5 bases). CDR1 and CDR2 (germline): DFQATT, SNEGSKA (reference sequence). Between the trimmed V and J ends, which lost 5 bases and 5 bases, there was a span of 9 bases. This CDR3 is 11 amino acids long. CDR3 in amino acids: CSAGPGETQYF. The CDR3, as DNA: TGCAGTGCTGGCCCGGGGGAGACCCAGTACTTC.

This chain links TRBV29-1 with TRBJ1-1; D is undetermined. Germline lookup yields CDR1 SQVTM and CDR2 ANQGSEA. With 4 bases removed from V and 2 bases from J, the gap between germline ends came to 11 bases. This CDR3 is built from 13 residues. CDR3 amino acids: CSVVRVINTEAFF. The CDR3 DNA is TGCAGCGTTGTGAGGGTAATTAACACTGAAGCTTTCTTT.

The chain employs TRBV11-3 and TRBJ1-3; tentatively, D is TRBD1 (6 bases). CDR1 SGHNT and CDR2 YENEEA come from the germline V gene. V was pared by 3 bases and J by 0 bases, with 12 bases between. The CDR3 loop spans 16 amino acids. CDR3 residues: CASSFEQGISGNTIYF. DNA of the CDR3: TGTGCCAGCAGCTTCGAACAGGGCATCTCTGGAAACACCATATATTTT.

The rearrangement joins TRBV19 to TRBJ2-1; D possibly corresponds to TRBD2 (6 bases). This CDR3 is built from 13 residues. The germline gives CDR1 LNHDA, CDR2 SQIVND (reference sequence). The CDR3 DNA reads TGTGCTTCTGCGGGGACGAACTACAATGAGCAGTTCTTC. It codes for CASAGTNYNEQFF. The full variable domain, in which reference TRBV19 and TRBJ2-1 provide the parts outside the CDR3, is DGGITQSPKYLFRKEGQNVTLSCEQNLNHDAMYWYRQDPGQGLRLIYYSQIVNDFQKGDIAEGYSVSREKKESFPLTVTSAQKNPTAFYLCASAGTNYNEQFFGPGTRLTVL.

The chain carries TRBV11-3 and TRBJ1-1, with D uncertain. V was pared by 5 bases and J by 5 bases, with 18 bases between. CDR1 is SGHNT, CDR2 YENEEA, per germline. CDR3 length equals 15 residues. DNA of the CDR3: TGTGCCAGCAGCCCATCGATCCTCCCGGGGACTGAAGCTTTCTTT. This encodes CASSPSILPGTEAFF.

Written as DNA, the CDR3 is TGTGCCAGTAGTGACACAACAGCATACGAGCAGTACTTC. This sequence encodes CASSDTTAYEQYF. V gene TRBV19 combines with J gene TRBJ2-7; no clear D. This CDR3 is built from 13 residues. CDR1 is LNHDA, CDR2 SQIVND, per germline (reference sequence). Trimming pared 5 bases from V and 4 bases from J, leaving 12 bases between.

This chain connects TRBV30 to TRBJ2-5; D gene uncertain. CDR1 and CDR2 from the germline V gene are GTSNPN and SVGIG (reference sequence). This CDR3 has 17 amino acids. V was pared by 2 bases and J by 5 bases, with 24 bases between. The CDR3 DNA reads as TGTGCCTGGAGTACCTCGTCGGTGAGGTGGTTCCGGGAGACCCAGTACTTC. Its protein is CAWSTSSVRWFRETQYF.

The gene calls are TRBV5-1 and TRBJ2-4; no clear D. Trimming shortened V by 0 bases and J by 1 base, and 14 bases separated the two germline ends. The CDR3 extends over 17 amino acids. Germline CDR1 SGHRS, CDR2 YFSETQ. CDR3 residues: CASSLEEASTAKNIQYF. CDR3 in DNA: TGCGCCAGCAGCTTGGAAGAGGCTTCTACTGCCAAAAACATTCAGTACTTC.

On this clone itself: The germline gene is not matched at one end of the junction; a read error may be the cause. The rearrangement links TRBV27 to TRBJ2-7; tentative D call: TRBD2 (5 bases). CDR1 and CDR2 from the germline V gene are MNHEY and SMNVEV (reference sequence). This CDR3 contains 15 residues. CDR3 protein: CASSPVGASSSEQYF. In DNA form, the CDR3 reads TGTGCCAGCAGTCCCGTGGGAGCTTCGTCCTCCGAGCAGTACTTC.